This TCR beta chain stems from a study of early T cells in non-severe SARS-CoV-2 infection. MiXCR, applied by TCRdb to the 5' RACE reads, yields one record per CDR3 protein. Altogether some 29,000 distinct CDR3 sequences are present, about 4.8% being singletons, with the ten largest covering 11%. The CDR3 spans 14 residues. Germline V gene lookup returns CDR1 SGHTA and CDR2 FQGNSA. The ends were cut back, 2 bases at V and 1 base at J, with 7 bases in the middle. This clonotype was detected only a few times. The TCR was taken from an adult who was a healthcare worker with PCR-confirmed SARS-CoV-2 infection or an uninfected control (not recorded which). The chain has TRBV7-2 and TRBJ2-3; D unresolved. The sample was whole blood. The CDR3: CASSLSQRTDTQYF. The CDR3 bases are TGTGCCAGCAGCTTATCGCAGCGCACAGATACGCAGTATTTT.